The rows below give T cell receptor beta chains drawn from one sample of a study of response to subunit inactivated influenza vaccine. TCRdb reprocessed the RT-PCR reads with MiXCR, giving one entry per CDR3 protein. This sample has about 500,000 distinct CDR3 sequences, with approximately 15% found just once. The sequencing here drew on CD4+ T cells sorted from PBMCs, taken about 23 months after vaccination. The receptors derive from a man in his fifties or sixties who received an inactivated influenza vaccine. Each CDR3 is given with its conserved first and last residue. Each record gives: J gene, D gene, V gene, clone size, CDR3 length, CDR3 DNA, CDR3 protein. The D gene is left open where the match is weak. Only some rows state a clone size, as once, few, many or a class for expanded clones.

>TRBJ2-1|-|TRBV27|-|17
TGTGCCAGCAGTTTAAAGGGACCCCGGGTTTCCTACAATGAGCAGTTCTTC
CASSLKGPRVSYNEQFF
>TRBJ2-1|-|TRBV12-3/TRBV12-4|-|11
TGTGCCAGCAGTAATGCCGGACAGCCGATCTTC
CASSNAGQPIF
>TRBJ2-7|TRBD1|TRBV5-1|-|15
TGCGCCAGCAGCTTCGAACCGGGACAGATCTACGAGCAGTACTTC
CASSFEPGQIYEQYF
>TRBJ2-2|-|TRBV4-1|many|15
TGCGCCAGCAGCCTTGAGACAGGCAGGACCGGGGAGCTGTTTTTT
CASSLETGRTGELFF
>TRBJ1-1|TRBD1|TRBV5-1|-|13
TGCGCCAGCAGGCCGACAGGGATCACTGAAGCTTTCTTT
CASRPTGITEAFF
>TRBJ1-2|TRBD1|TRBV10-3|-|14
TGTGCCATCAGTGAGGGGGACAGGGTTTCTGGCTACACCTTC
CAISEGDRVSGYTF
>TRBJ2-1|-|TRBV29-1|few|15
TGCAGCGCCCTCGGAGGTCTGCTACTCTACAATGAGCAGTTCTTC
CSALGGLLLYNEQFF
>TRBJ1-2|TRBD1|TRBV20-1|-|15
TGCAGTGCTGAAGCATGGACAGGGGATCATGATGGCTACACCTTC
CSAEAWTGDHDGYTF
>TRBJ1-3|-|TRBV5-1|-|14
TGCGCCAGCAGCTTGACACCGTATGGAAACACCATATATTTT
CASSLTPYGNTIYF
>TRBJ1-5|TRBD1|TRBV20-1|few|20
TGCAGTGCTAGACCCCCCATTACAGGGGGGTCCCTTTATAGCAATCAGCCCCAGCATTTT
CSARPPITGGSLYSNQPQHF
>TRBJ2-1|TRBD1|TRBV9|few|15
TGTGCCAGCAGGCCCACGGGACAGGCCTACAATGAGCAGTTCTTC
CASRPTGQAYNEQFF
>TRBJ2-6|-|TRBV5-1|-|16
TGCGCCAGCAGCAGGCAGCTAACCTCTGGGGCCAACGTCCTGACTTTC
CASSRQLTSGANVLTF
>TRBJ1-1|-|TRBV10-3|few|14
TGTGCCATCATGAAGAAAGAAGGGGACACTGAAGCTTTCTTT
CAIMKKEGDTEAFF
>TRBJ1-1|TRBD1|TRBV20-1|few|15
TGCAGTGGCGGAGCAGGGGGCATCTCCGGGACTGAAGCTTTCTTT
CSGGAGGISGTEAFF
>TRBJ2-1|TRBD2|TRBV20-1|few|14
TGCAGTGCTAGAGTTAGCGGGAGATTAGATGAGCAGTTCTTC
CSARVSGRLDEQFF
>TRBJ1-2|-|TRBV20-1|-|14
TGCAGTGCTAGAGATCTCGCGGCTAACTATGGCTACACCTTC
CSARDLAANYGYTF
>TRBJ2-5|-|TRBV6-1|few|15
TGTGCCAGCAGGGGGGGTAGGGCAGCTAGGGAGACCCAGTACTTC
CASRGGRAARETQYF
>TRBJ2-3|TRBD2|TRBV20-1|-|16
TGCAGTGCTAGAGATTTAGGACTAGCGGGGTCAGGTACGCAGTATTTT
CSARDLGLAGSGTQYF
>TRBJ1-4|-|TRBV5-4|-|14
TGTGCCATCAGCCCCGGGCTCACTAATGAAAAACTGTTTTTT
CAISPGLTNEKLFF
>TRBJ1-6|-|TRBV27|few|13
TGTGCCAGCAGTAACAGGGATAATTCACCCCTCCACTTT
CASSNRDNSPLHF
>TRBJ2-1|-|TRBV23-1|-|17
TGCGCCAGCACCTTAAAAGGGGCAGAACAAAGTTACAATGAGCAGTTCTTC
CASTLKGAEQSYNEQFF
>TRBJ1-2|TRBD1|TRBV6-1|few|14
TGTGCCAGCGGAGAAACAGGGGGCTACTATGGCTACACCTTC
CASGETGGYYGYTF
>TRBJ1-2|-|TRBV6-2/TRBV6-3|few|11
TGTGCCAGCAGTTATCCCGGAGGCTACACCTTC
CASSYPGGYTF
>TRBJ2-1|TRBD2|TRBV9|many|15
TGTGCCAGCAGCGTAGGGCTAGCGGGGGTCAATGAGCAGTTCTTC
CASSVGLAGVNEQFF
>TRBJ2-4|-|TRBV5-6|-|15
TGTGCCAGCAGCTTCCCGGGAATAGCCAAAAACATTCAGTACTTC
CASSFPGIAKNIQYF